The 30 T cell receptor beta chains in this list originate from one sample, sequenced in a study of molecular identifiers for immune sequencing clone quantification. Using its own MiXCR run on the PCR reads, TCRdb lists one record per CDR3 protein. The table shows about 510,000 distinct CDR3 sequences, with 20% to 25% occurring only once. Sequencing was performed on naive CD8+ T cells from blood, with Jurkat cell RNA spiked in. This sample's subset: FACS-sorted CD8+CD4-CCR7+CD45RA+ naive T cells. The receptors here all came from a human donor in good health. Some libraries in this study had Jurkat cell RNA spiked in.

This clonotype was detected many times. The J gene is TRBJ2-7, the V gene TRBV29-1, with 7 bases fitting TRBD2. The ends lost 3 bases at V and 6 bases at J; junction bases unmatched: 11. Germline values: CDR1 SQVTM, CDR2 ANQGSEA. This CDR3 comprises 14 residues. This chain's CDR3 is CSVEWGGIGGEQYF. The CDR3 DNA is TGCAGCGTTGAGTGGGGGGGAATCGGAGGCGAGCAGTACTTC.

This clonotype was seen at least ten times. The chain is built from TRBV27 and TRBJ1-1, with D unclear. Looked up from germline, CDR1 is MNHEY and CDR2 is SMNVEV (reference sequence). The CDR3 has 14 amino acids. V lost 2 bases, J lost 8 bases, and 15 bases lay in between. In DNA form, the CDR3 reads TGTGCCAGCAGTTTAATTTTCGCGCGGGGAGAAGCTTTCTTT. Translated, it gives CASSLIFARGEAFF.

This clonotype was detected ten times or more. The chain employs TRBV4-1 and TRBJ2-7; D is unresolved. The CDR3 totals 15 residues. Germline V CDR1 and CDR2: MGHRA, YSYEKL. The ends were cut back, 0 bases at V and 0 bases at J, with 9 bases in the middle. The CDR3 DNA follows: TGCGCCAGCAGCCAAGATAAGCTTAACTCCTACGAGCAGTACTTC. This codes for CASSQDKLNSYEQYF.

This clonotype appeared a single time. A much larger clone differs by one base, so this may be a read error. The chain employs TRBV6-2 or TRBV6-3 and TRBJ2-5; a possible D gene is TRBD1 (5 bases). CDR3 length equals 14 residues. From germline, CDR1 is MNHEY and CDR2 SVGEGT. V lost 8 bases to trimming and J lost 2 bases, with 15 bases between them. CDR3 in amino acids: CASGPDSQQETQYF. Here the CDR3 DNA reads TGTGCCAGCGGGCCCGACAGTCAACAAGAGACCCAGTACTTC.

On this clonotype: Being one base from a much bigger clone, this may be a read error. This chain uses TRBV14 with TRBJ1-2; no firm D call. Germline CDR1 reads SGHDN; CDR2 reads FVKESK. The CDR3 length is 16 residues. The CDR3 loop is CACSQYTGRYNYGYTF. The CDR3, as DNA: TGTGCCTGCAGCCAGTATACCGGACGATATAACTATGGCTACACCTTC.

This clonotype was detected many times. The chain couples TRBV7-9 to TRBJ2-3; D remains ambiguous. Germline-derived CDR1 and CDR2 are SEHNR and FQNEAQ (reference sequence). The CDR3 runs 13 residues. V lost 5 bases and J 3 bases, leaving 9 bases between the germline ends. The CDR3 is CASSDPRTDTQYF. The CDR3 bases are TGTGCCAGCAGCGACCCGCGGACAGATACGCAGTATTTT.

The table lists this clonotype with a few counts. The chain recombines TRBV7-2 with TRBJ2-5, with D unclear. Trimming removed 3 bases from V and 4 bases from J, with 6 bases in between. Per germline, CDR1 SGHTA and CDR2 FQGNSA. This CDR3 has 12 residues. DNA of the CDR3: TGTGCCAGCAGCTTCATTCGAGAGACCCAGTACTTC. Its protein is CASSFIRETQYF.

This chain connects TRBV10-3 to TRBJ2-1; D is uncertain. The CDR3 consists of 13 residues. V was clipped by 3 bases and J by 8 bases, with 11 bases between them. Germline V gene data show CDR1 as ENHRY and CDR2 as SYGVKD. The CDR3 nucleotides read TGTGCCATCAGTGACCCCCGCTCGGATGAGCAGTTCTTC. Protein product: CAISDPRSDEQFF.

In its sample, this clonotype was seen a few times. The chain is built from TRBV7-2 and TRBJ1-5; 9 bases align to TRBD1. The CDR3 contains 16 residues. Germline loops: CDR1 SGHTA, CDR2 FQGNSA. The ends lost 6 bases at V and 1 base at J; junction bases unmatched: 7. CDR3 loop: CASSSGTGLSNQPQHF. DNA for the CDR3: TGTGCCAGCAGTTCCGGGACAGGGTTGAGCAATCAGCCCCAGCATTTT.

With respect to this clonotype: Compared with germline, one end of the junction differs, possibly owing to a read error. The rearrangement joins TRBV28 to TRBJ2-5; 7 bases fit TRBD2. Germline V gives CDR1 MDHEN, CDR2 SYDVKM. The CDR3 contains 15 residues. The CDR3 reads CASSLYREAPESQYF. The DNA of the CDR3 is TGTGCCAGCAGTTTATACCGGGAGGCCCCAGAGTCCCAGTACTTC.

The chain combines TRBV28 with TRBJ2-5, with 8 nucleotides matching TRBD1. Germline V gives CDR1 MDHEN, CDR2 SYDVKM. The CDR3 runs to 17 residues. The junction had 13 bases not matched to a gene; V was cut back by 5 bases and J by 2 bases. The CDR3 is CASSGARDRYRQETQYF. DNA of the CDR3: TGTGCCAGCAGTGGGGCCCGGGACAGGTACAGACAAGAGACCCAGTACTTC.

Of note for this clonotype: Germline is not matched at one junction end, which may reflect a read error. The chain combines TRBV7-9 with TRBJ2-2; TRBD2 might be the D (6 bases). Germline CDR1 SEHNR, CDR2 FQNEAQ (reference sequence). The CDR3 consists of 12 residues. CDR3 coding DNA: TGTGCCAGCAGCTTAGAGAGTCGGGAGCTGGTTTTT. Its translation is CASSLESRELVF. Full variable domain (remainder filled in from reference TRBV7-9 and TRBJ2-2): DTGVSQNPRHKITKRGQNVTFRCDPISEHNRLYWYRQTLGQGPEFLTYFQNEAQLEKSRLLSDRFSAERPKGSFSTLEIQRTEQGDSAMYLCASSLESRELVFGEGSRLTVL.

Many counts were recorded for this clonotype. The chain has TRBV4-3 and TRBJ2-7, with D unclear. This CDR3 spans 13 amino acids. The V and J ends lost 0 bases and 6 bases respectively, with 9 bases between them. Per the germline V gene, CDR1 is LGHNA and CDR2 is YSLEER. CDR3 in amino acids: CASSQEVSGEQYF. In DNA form, the CDR3 reads TGCGCCAGCAGCCAAGAAGTTTCCGGCGAGCAGTACTTC.

The chain has TRBV5-8 and TRBJ2-5, with D maybe TRBD2 (6 bases). Per the germline V gene, CDR1 is SGHTS and CDR2 is YDEGEE. This CDR3 has 15 amino acids. Trimming stripped 5 bases from V and 5 bases from J, with 19 bases between. In nucleotides, the CDR3 is TGTGCCAGCAGGCGGGAAAGGGGCGGGATGGAGACCCAGTACTTC. Translating gives CASRRERGGMETQYF.

This clonotype was seen many times. CDR3 in DNA: TGTGCCAGCAGCCCCGACCCCAATCAAGAGACCCAGTACTTC. This translates into CASSPDPNQETQYF. The chain links TRBV12-3 or TRBV12-4 to TRBJ2-5; unclear D gene. The V gene lost 6 bases and the J gene lost 2 bases, with 13 bases spanning the gap. This CDR3 has 14 residues.

On this clonotype: The conserved closing phenylalanine or tryptophan is absent in this CDR3, likely reflecting a read error. This chain connects TRBV6-2 or TRBV6-3 to TRBJ2-1, with 7 bases that match TRBD2. The CDR3 sequence is 16 residues long. The germline V gene encodes CDR1 MNHEY and CDR2 SVGEGT. V lost 0 bases to trimming and J lost 7 bases; unmatched junction nucleotides: 9. The CDR3 DNA reads as TGTGCCAGCAGTTACTCGGGGAGCGGGGCATGGAATGAGCAGTTCCTC. It encodes CASSYSGSGAWNEQFL.

Notes on this clonotype: A much bigger clone sits one base away, suggesting this may be a read error. The V and J genes are TRBV6-5 and TRBJ1-1; D gene ambiguous. The CDR3 length is 15 residues. V was trimmed by 11 bases and J by 1 base, leaving 20 bases between them. Germline loops: CDR1 MNHEY, CDR2 SVGAGI. Written as DNA, the CDR3 is TGTGCCGGCACCGATGGTGGGGTCAGGAACACTGAAGCTTTCTTT. This translates into CAGTDGGVRNTEAFF.

V is TRBV7-9 and J is TRBJ2-1, with D maybe TRBD2 (6 bases). The V gene lost 6 bases and the J gene lost 10 bases, with 13 bases spanning the gap. Germline CDR1 reads SEHNR; CDR2 reads FQNEAQ (reference sequence). This CDR3 region has 12 residues. Written as DNA, the CDR3 is TGTGCCAGCAGGGCCGGGGCGGGGGAGCAGTTCTTC. The encoded protein is CASRAGAGEQFF.

The chain uses TRBV4-3 and TRBJ2-7; TRBD2 is a possible D gene (6 bases). The CDR3 sequence is 14 residues long. In germline, CDR1 is LGHNA, CDR2 YSLEER. With 0 bases removed from V and 5 bases from J, the gap between germline ends came to 11 bases. This chain's CDR3 is CASSQEEGIHEQYF. CDR3 DNA sequence: TGCGCCAGCAGCCAAGAGGAGGGGATCCACGAGCAGTACTTC.

The chain employs TRBV14 and TRBJ2-1; D unclear. The CDR3 is made up of 15 amino acids. V was pared by 3 bases and J by 2 bases, with 11 bases between. The V gene's germline CDR1 is SGHDN and CDR2 FVKESK. The CDR3, as DNA: TGTGCCAGCAGCCAGGCCCTGAAAACCTACAATGAGCAGTTCTTC. Translation gives CASSQALKTYNEQFF.

With respect to this clonotype: The conserved closing phenylalanine or tryptophan is absent in this CDR3, likely reflecting a read error. V and J are TRBV20-1 and TRBJ2-1; TRBD1 might be the D (6 bases). CDR3 size: 15 residues. V lost 6 bases, J lost 8 bases, and 23 bases lay in between. Germline assignment: CDR1 DFQATT and CDR2 SNEGSKA (reference sequence). The CDR3 here is CSALGQHSLIDEQFS. The CDR3 DNA is TGCAGTGCGCTCGGACAGCACTCCCTCATCGATGAGCAGTTCTCC.

The chain links TRBV29-1 to TRBJ2-7, with D unresolved. Germline V CDR1 and CDR2: SQVTM, ANQGSEA. The CDR3 sequence is 15 residues long. V was cut by 6 bases and J by 0 bases, with 18 bases left in between. CDR3 region: CSVVVGVSSSYEQYF. CDR3 in DNA: TGCAGCGTCGTTGTAGGCGTCTCCTCCTCCTACGAGCAGTACTTC.

Remarks on this clonotype: A read error may account for a junction end that differs from germline. CDR3 in DNA: TGTGCCAGCGGTGAAGCGCTTATGAGGTATGAGCAGTTCTTC. This translates into CASGEALMRYEQFF. The chain joins TRBV2 to TRBJ2-1; D not certain. CDR1 is SNHLY, CDR2 FYNNEI, per germline. The CDR3 has 14 amino acids.

At least ten counts were recorded for this clonotype. The CDR3 loop is CAISGELGIQETQYF. In DNA form, the CDR3 reads TGTGCCATCAGTGGGGAGTTGGGGATCCAAGAGACCCAGTACTTC. The chain recombines TRBV10-3 with TRBJ2-5, with D possibly being TRBD2 (5 bases). The CDR3 is 15 residues long. Germline V lookup: CDR1 ENHRY, CDR2 SYGVKD. Trimming took off 4 bases at V and 1 base at J, with 13 bases between the two ends.

This clonotype was picked up many times. V usage is TRBV29-1 and J usage is TRBJ2-1; 10 bases match TRBD2. The CDR3 consists of 15 residues. Germline-derived CDR1 and CDR2 are SQVTM and ANQGSEA. Trimming removed 6 bases from V and 7 bases from J; junction bases left unmatched: 12. Here the CDR3 DNA reads TGCAGCGTCCAACTGAGCGGGGGGGGGGTGAATGAGCAGTTCTTC. Translated: CSVQLSGGGVNEQFF.

The rearrangement joins TRBV7-9 to TRBJ2-7; no firm D call. This CDR3 has 14 amino acids. CDR1 SEHNR and CDR2 FQNEAQ come from the germline V gene (reference sequence). Trimming removed 3 bases at V and 1 base at J, with 10 bases between. The CDR3 nucleotides read TGTGCCAGCAGCTTTACACTTTCTTCCTACGAGCAGTACTTC. It specifies CASSFTLSSYEQYF.

This clonotype has a single count. One junction end disagrees with the germline gene, perhaps due to a read error. As DNA, the CDR3 is TGTGCCAGCAGAAAGGGACAGGGAGATCGGGGCACCGGGGGGCTGTTTTTT. Its protein is CASRKGQGDRGTGGLFF. The chain has TRBV25-1 and TRBJ2-2; TRBD1 matches 9 bases. This CDR3 region has 17 residues. Per the germline V gene, CDR1 is MGHDK and CDR2 is SYGVNS.

This chain uses TRBV20-1 with TRBJ1-2; no clear D gene. There are 13 residues in the CDR3. Trimming removed 5 bases from V and 2 bases from J, with 12 bases in between. Looked up from germline, CDR1 is DFQATT and CDR2 is SNEGSKA (reference sequence). Here the CDR3 DNA reads TGCAGTGCTTCACCCGACGGAAACTATGGCTACACCTTC. It translates to CSASPDGNYGYTF.

A word on this clonotype: A much bigger clone sits one base away, suggesting this may be a read error. The gene calls are TRBV7-9 and TRBJ2-1; the D gene is possibly TRBD1 (6 bases). CDR3 length: 14 amino acids. Per germline, CDR1 SEHNR and CDR2 FQNEAQ (reference sequence). The DNA for the CDR3 is TGTGCCAGCAGCCCGGACAGCCTTTACAATGAGCAGTCCTTC. It encodes CASSPDSLYNEQSF.

The rearrangement links TRBV29-1 to TRBJ2-5; D is unclear. The V gene's germline CDR1 is SQVTM and CDR2 ANQGSEA. V was shortened by 3 bases and J by 1 base, with 6 bases between the two germline ends. The CDR3 spans 12 residues. The CDR3, as DNA: TGCAGCGTTGAGCGCCCCCAAGAGACCCAGTACTTC. It translates to CSVERPQETQYF.